This T cell receptor beta chain originates from a study of T-cell reconstitution after alpha-beta-depleted transplantation in children. It was with unique molecular identifiers that the TCRbeta library was prepared. TCRdb fed the PCR reads into MiXCR, producing one record per CDR3 protein. The sample carries 450,000 to 550,000 distinct CDR3 sequences, about an eighth recorded once. As for this clonotype: Its antigen is undetermined.

Study-wide results and limits: At the one-year point after transplant, T-cell counts and TCRbeta diversity were found to come mostly from T cells that had been newly produced.

This specimen was PBMCs, mostly from graft donor cells, taken 180 days after TCRalphabeta/CD19-depleted stem cell transplant. The TCR comes from a female patient younger than 10 who had a stem cell transplant for aplastic anemia, so the T cells may come from the graft donor.

The CDR3 is CSVEGGRGWDHGYTF. CDR3 bases: TGCAGCGTTGAAGGAGGGCGAGGATGGGACCATGGCTACACCTTC. The rearrangement uses TRBV29-1 and TRBJ1-2; weak D call: TRBD1 (5 bases). V lost 1 base, J lost 6 bases, and 18 bases lay in between. This CDR3 is 15 amino acids long. Per germline, CDR1 SQVTM and CDR2 ANQGSEA.